This TCR beta chain was sequenced during a study of blood T cell repertoires in COVID-19. At the level of the study: Samples of COVID-19 (acute and convalescent) were obtained from the United States, Italy and Spain. In each case, the material was cDNA or gDNA derived from T cells, B-cell-depleted T cells, or PBMCs.

Germline CDR1 LNHDA, CDR2 SQIVND (reference sequence). The V and J ends lost 4 bases and 2 bases, in that order; junction bases with no gene match: 7. The CDR3 length is 16 residues. In the source study's methods: The assay estimated nucleated cells by amplifying reference gene primers. The repertoire was sequenced with immunoSEQ multiplex PCR; TCRdb's copy has only in-frame clones and lacks some. The V and J calls and clone size were taken over from that table, and D and trimming were inferred from the DNA. The table shows over 200,000 clones, with more than 75% occurring only once. The TCR was taken from a man older than 75 with acute or convalescent COVID-19. The chain is built from TRBV19 and TRBJ2-3, with 9 bases that match TRBD2. Sequencing input: peripheral blood. CDR3 nucleotide sequence: TGTGCCAGTAGTAGACGTAGCGGGAGATTCACAGATACGCAGTATTTT. Amino acid sequence: CASSRRSGRFTDTQYF.